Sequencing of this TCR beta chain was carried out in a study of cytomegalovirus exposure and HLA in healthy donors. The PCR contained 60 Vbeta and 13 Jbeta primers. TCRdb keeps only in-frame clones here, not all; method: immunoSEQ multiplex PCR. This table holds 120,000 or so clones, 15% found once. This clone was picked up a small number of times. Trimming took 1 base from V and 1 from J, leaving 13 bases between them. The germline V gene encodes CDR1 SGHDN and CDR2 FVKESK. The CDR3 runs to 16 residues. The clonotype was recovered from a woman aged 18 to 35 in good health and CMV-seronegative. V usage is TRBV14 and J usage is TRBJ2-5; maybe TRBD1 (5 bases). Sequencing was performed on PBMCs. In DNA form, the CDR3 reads TGTGCCAGCAGCCAAGGGCAGGGATGGAGCCAAGAGACCCAGTACTTC. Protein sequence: CASSQGQGWSQETQYF. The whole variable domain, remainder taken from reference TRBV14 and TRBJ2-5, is EAGVTQFPSHSVIEKGQTVTLRCDPISGHDNLYWYRRVMGKEIKFLLHFVKESKQDESGMPNNRFLAERTGGTYSTLKVQPAELEDSGVYFCASSQGQGWSQETQYFGPGTRLLVL.